What follows is one TCR beta chain and its context. No antigen is known for it. Base qualities are not provided; no much larger clone lies one nucleotide away. The sample comes from a study of CD4 and CD8 cells across lung adenocarcinoma regions (dated by TCRdb to the late 2010s). Broadly, across the study: Intratumor heterogeneity of the T cell receptor repertoire was examined by comparing tumor centers with tumor margins.

Library method: PCR. Sequencer: HiSeq X Ten. TCRdb's own reprocessing of the public reads used fastp at Q25 and MiXCR and kept productive beta chains. All rows with the same CDR3 protein become a single entry with the most common DNA and genes. The sample has around 25,000 distinct CDR3 sequences on record, over 40% of them singletons. The ten largest make up 20% to 25% of the sample. The donors were patients who had localized lung adenocarcinoma, which is a subtype of non-small cell lung cancer. Samples were obtained from the centers of localized lung adenocarcinomas. CD4+ T cells from tumor tissue were profiled separately from CD8+ T cells for TCR repertoire analysis. The CDR3 numbers 15 residues from cysteine through phenylalanine. CDR3 DNA is the only sequence kept; it has 45 bases, read in frame from the first base. The germline ends are 11 bases apart after V is trimmed by 4 bases and J by 0 bases. The germline V gene encodes CDR1 MGHRA and CDR2 YSYEKL.

The chain uses TRBV4-1 and TRBJ2-3; TRBD2 is a weak D gene call, 6 bases matching. The sequence was collected from a male donor with lung adenocarcinoma. The CD4 and CD8 labels of this study may be unreliable. Sequenced sample: CD4+ T cells from the center of a lung tumor. The cell subset or site label on this specimen signifies: tumor center region. The CDR3 reads CASSLSGGSTDTQYF. The nucleotide sequence reads TGCGCCAGCAGCCTCTCCGGGGGTAGCACAGATACGCAGTATTTT.